What follows is one T cell receptor beta chain and its context. Germline lookup yields CDR1 SGHRS and CDR2 YFSETQ. The germline V and J ends were trimmed by 4 bases and 4 bases, with 21 bases remaining between them. This CDR3 region has 17 residues. Primers included in the PCR were 60 Vbeta and 13 Jbeta primers. Sequenced by immunoSEQ multiplex PCR; TCRdb stores in-frame clones only, minus some. The sample shows fewer than 120,000 clones, over 60% of them seen only once. The data are from a study of cytomegalovirus exposure and HLA in healthy donors. Turning to the study itself: HLA-typed donors were the source of roughly 85 million unique TCRs held in an early data release.

The receptor was isolated from a woman in her twenties or thirties in good health and CMV-seronegative. The chain joins TRBV5-1 to TRBJ2-1; D might be TRBD2 (7 bases). The sample taken for sequencing was PBMCs. In nucleotides, the CDR3 is TGCGCCAGCAGCGGGGGCGGCGGGACTACGAAATACAATGAGCAGTTCTTC. It codes for CASSGGGGTTKYNEQFF.